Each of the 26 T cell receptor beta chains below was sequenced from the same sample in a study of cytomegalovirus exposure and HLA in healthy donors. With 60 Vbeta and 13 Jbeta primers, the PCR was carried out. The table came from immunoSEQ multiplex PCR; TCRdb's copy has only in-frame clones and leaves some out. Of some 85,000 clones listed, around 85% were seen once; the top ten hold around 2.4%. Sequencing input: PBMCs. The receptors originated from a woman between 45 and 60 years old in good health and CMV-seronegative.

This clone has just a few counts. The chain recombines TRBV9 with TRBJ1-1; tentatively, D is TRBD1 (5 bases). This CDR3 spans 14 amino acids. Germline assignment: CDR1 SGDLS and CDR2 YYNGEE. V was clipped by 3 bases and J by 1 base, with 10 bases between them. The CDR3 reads CASSGSGTNTEAFF. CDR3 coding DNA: TGTGCCAGCAGCGGGAGCGGGACGAACACTGAAGCTTTCTTT.

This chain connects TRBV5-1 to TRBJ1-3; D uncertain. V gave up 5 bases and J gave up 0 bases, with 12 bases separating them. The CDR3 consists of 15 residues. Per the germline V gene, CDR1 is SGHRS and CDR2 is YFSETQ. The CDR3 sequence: CASRSDGGSGNTIYF. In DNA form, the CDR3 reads TGCGCCAGCAGATCAGACGGCGGCTCTGGAAACACCATATATTTT.

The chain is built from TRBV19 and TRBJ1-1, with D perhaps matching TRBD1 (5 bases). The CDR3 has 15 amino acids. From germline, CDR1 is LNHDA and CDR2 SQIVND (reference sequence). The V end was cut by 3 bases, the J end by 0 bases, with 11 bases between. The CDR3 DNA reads TGTGCCAGTAGTATGGTGAGACAGATGAACACTGAAGCTTTCTTT. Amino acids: CASSMVRQMNTEAFF.

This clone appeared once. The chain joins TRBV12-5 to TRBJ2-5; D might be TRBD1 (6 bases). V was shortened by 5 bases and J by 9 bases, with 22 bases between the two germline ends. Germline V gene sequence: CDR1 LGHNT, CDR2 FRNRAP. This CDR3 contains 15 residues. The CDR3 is CASGPVGTSIIPQYF. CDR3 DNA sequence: TGTGCTAGTGGTCCCGTCGGGACAAGCATTATTCCCCAGTACTTC.

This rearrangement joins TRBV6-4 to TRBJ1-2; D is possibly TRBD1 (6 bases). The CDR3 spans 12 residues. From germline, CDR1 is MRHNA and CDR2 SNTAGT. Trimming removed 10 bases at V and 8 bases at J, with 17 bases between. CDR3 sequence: CATSGTTGGYTF. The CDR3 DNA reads TGTGCCACCTCCGGGACAACGGGCGGCTACACCTTC.

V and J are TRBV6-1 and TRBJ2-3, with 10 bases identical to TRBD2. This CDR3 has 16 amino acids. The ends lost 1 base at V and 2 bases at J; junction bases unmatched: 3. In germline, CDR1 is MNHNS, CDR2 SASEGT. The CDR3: CASSEVAGGLTDTQYF. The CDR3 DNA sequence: TGTGCCAGCAGTGAAGTAGCGGGGGGTCTCACAGATACGCAGTATTTT.

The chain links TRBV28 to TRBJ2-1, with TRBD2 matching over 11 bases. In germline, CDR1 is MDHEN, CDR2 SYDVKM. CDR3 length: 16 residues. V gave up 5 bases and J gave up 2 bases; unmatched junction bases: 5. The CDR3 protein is CASSIPGLAAYNEQFF. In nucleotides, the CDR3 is TGTGCCAGCAGTATTCCGGGACTAGCGGCCTACAATGAGCAGTTCTTC.

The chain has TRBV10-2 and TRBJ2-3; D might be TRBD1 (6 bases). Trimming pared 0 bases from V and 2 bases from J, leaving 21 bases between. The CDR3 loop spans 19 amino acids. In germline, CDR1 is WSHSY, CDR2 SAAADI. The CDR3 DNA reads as TGCGCCAGCAGTGAGTCGTCATTAACCGGGACACATAACACAGATACGCAGTATTTT. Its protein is CASSESSLTGTHNTDTQYF.

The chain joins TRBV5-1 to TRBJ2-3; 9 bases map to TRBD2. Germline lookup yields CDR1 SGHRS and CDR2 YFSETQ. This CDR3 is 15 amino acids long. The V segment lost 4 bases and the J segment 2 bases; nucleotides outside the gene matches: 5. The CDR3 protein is CASSTGTSFTDTQYF. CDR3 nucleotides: TGCGCCAGCAGCACTGGGACTAGCTTCACAGATACGCAGTATTTT.

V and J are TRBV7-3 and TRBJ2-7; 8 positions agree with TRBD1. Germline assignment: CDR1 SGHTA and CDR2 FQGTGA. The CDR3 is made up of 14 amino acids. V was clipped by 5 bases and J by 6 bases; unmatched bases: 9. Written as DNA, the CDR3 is TGTGCCAGCAGCACGACAGGGGAATTAAGCGAGCAGTACGTC. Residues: CASSTTGELSEQYV.

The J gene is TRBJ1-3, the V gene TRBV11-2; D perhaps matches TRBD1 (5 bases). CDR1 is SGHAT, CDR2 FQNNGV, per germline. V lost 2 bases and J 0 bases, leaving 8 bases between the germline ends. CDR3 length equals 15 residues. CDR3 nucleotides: TGTGCCAGCAGCTTAAATACAGGCTCTGGAAACACCATATATTTT. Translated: CASSLNTGSGNTIYF.

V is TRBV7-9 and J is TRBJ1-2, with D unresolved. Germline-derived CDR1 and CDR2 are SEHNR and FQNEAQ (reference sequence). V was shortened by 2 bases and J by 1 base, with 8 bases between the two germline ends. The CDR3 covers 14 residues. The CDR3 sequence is CASSLSGVNYGYTF. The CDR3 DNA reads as TGTGCCAGCAGCTTATCCGGGGTTAACTATGGCTACACCTTC.

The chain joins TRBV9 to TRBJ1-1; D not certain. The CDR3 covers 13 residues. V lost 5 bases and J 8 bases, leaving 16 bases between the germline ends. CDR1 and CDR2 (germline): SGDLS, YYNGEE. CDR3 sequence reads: CASSTIGEDEAFF. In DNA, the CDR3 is TGTGCCAGCAGTACCATTGGGGAGGACGAAGCTTTCTTT.

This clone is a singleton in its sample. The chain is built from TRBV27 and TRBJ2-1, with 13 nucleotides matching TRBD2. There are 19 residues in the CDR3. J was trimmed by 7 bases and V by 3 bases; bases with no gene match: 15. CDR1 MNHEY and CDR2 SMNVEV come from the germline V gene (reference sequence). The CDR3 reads CASSFFVPGLAGVFNEQFF. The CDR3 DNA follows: TGTGCCAGCAGTTTTTTCGTTCCCGGACTAGCGGGAGTTTTTAATGAGCAGTTCTTC.

CDR3 DNA: TGTGCCATCAGTGGTACCGGGACAGGCGTCTCTGGGGCCAACGTCCTGACTTTC. The encoded protein is CAISGTGTGVSGANVLTF. The V call is TRBV10-3, the J call TRBJ2-6, with 8 positions matching TRBD1. The germline CDR1 and CDR2 sequences are ENHRY and SYGVKD. This CDR3 comprises 18 residues. Trimming at V came to 4 bases and at J to 0 bases, leaving 8 bases not matched to a gene.

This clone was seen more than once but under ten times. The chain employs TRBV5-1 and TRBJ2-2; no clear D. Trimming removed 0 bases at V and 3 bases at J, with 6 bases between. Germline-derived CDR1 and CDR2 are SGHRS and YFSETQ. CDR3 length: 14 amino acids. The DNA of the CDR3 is TGCGCCAGCAGCTTGGTTTCGGACACCGGGGAGCTGTTTTTT. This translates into CASSLVSDTGELFF.

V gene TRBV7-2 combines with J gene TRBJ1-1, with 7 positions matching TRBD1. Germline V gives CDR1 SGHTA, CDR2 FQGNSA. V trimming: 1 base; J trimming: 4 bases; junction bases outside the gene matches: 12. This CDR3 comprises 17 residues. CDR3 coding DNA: TGTGCCAGCAGCTTAGACCCAGGGGGGACGGGTAGCACTGAAGCTTTCTTT. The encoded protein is CASSLDPGGTGSTEAFF.

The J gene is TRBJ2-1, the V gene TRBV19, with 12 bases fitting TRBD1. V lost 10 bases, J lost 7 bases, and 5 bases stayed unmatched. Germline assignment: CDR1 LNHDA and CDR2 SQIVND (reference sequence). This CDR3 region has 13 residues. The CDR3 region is CAIRDRGLNEQFF. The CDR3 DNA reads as TGTGCCATCCGGGACAGGGGGCTAAATGAGCAGTTCTTC.

CDR3 nucleotide sequence: TGCAGCGTTGGCCACAGGAACACTGAAGCTTTCTTT. Protein: CSVGHRNTEAFF. The rearrangement uses TRBV29-1 and TRBJ1-1; D is undetermined. Trimming removed 4 bases at V and 1 base at J, with 7 bases between. CDR1 is SQVTM and CDR2 is ANQGSEA in the germline V gene. This CDR3 is 12 amino acids long.

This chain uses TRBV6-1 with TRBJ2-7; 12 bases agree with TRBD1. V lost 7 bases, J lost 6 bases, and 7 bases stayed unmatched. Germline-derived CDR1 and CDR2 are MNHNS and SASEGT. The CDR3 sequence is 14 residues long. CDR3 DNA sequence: TGTGCCAGCACTCCGGGACAGGGGGCTTTCGAGCAGTACTTC. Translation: CASTPGQGAFEQYF.

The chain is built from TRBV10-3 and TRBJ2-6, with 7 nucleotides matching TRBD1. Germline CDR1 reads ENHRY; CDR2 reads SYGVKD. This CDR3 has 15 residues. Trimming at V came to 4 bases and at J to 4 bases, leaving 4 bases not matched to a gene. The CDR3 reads CAISGQGKGANVLTF. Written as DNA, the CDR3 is TGTGCCATCAGTGGACAGGGAAAAGGGGCCAACGTCCTGACTTTC.

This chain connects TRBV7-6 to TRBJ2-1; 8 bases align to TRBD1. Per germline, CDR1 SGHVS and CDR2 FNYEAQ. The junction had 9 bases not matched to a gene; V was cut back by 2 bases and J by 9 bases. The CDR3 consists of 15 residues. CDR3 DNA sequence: TGTGCCAGCAGCTTAAGGCAGGGGGCGAAGATTGAGCAGTTCTTC. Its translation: CASSLRQGAKIEQFF.

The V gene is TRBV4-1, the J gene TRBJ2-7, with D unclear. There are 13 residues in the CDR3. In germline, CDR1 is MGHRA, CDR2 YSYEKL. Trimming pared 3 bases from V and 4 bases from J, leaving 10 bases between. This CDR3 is CASSQSRLYEQYF. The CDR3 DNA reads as TGCGCCAGCAGCCAGTCGAGGTTATACGAGCAGTACTTC.

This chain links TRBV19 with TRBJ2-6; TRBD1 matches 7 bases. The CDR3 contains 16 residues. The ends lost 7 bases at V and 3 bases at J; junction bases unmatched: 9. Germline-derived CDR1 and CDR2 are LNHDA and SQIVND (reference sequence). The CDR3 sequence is CASTSQGFFGANVLTF. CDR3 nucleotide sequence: TGTGCCAGTACCTCACAGGGGTTCTTTGGGGCCAACGTCCTGACTTTC. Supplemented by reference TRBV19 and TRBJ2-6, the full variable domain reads DGGITQSPKYLFRKEGQNVTLSCEQNLNHDAMYWYRQDPGQGLRLIYYSQIVNDFQKGDIAEGYSVSREKKESFPLTVTSAQKNPTAFYLCASTSQGFFGANVLTFGAGSRLTVL.

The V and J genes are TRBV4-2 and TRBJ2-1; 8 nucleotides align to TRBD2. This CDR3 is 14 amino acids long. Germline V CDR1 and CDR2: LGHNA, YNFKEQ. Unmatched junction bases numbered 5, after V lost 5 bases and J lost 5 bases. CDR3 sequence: CASSGAGAHNEQFF. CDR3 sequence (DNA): TGTGCCAGCAGCGGAGCGGGGGCCCACAATGAGCAGTTCTTC.

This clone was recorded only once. CDR3 loop: CASSPSSGVAFF. CDR3 sequence (DNA): TGTGCCAGCAGCCCCTCCAGCGGGGTCGCATTCTTC. The chain carries TRBV9 and TRBJ2-1, with 7 positions matching TRBD2. Germline CDR1 SGDLS, CDR2 YYNGEE. Trimming at V came to 4 bases and at J to 16 bases, leaving 11 bases not matched to a gene. The CDR3 length is 12 residues.